The clone carrying this T cell receptor beta chain came up many times. The antigen remains undetermined. One junction end does not reproduce the germline sequence, and a read error may be involved. The CDR3 covers 14 residues. Germline lookup yields CDR1 SGHTA and CDR2 FQGNSA. This sample is part of a study of T-cell reconstitution after alpha-beta-depleted transplantation in children. Findings and limits, study-wide: Where alpha-beta T cells came from about two months after transplant was reportedly several hundred expanded graft clones. Some patients' high day-60 TCRbeta diversity was attributed to recipient cells surviving conditioning. When one year had passed after transplant, most T-cell counts and diversity came from newly produced T cells.

Unique molecular identifiers were used to barcode this TCRbeta library. TCRdb re-called the PCR reads with MiXCR, one entry per CDR3 protein. This table holds 780,000 or so distinct CDR3 sequences, 15% to 20% found once. This specimen consisted of PBMCs, mostly from graft donor cells, obtained 360 days after TCRalphabeta/CD19-depleted stem cell transplant. This chain joins TRBV7-2 and TRBJ2-5; 12 bases fit TRBD1. The clonotype was recovered from a male patient aged 10 to 17 who had a stem cell transplant for acute lymphoblastic leukemia, so the T cells may come from the graft donor. As DNA, the CDR3 is TGCGCCAGCAGCCGGGACAGGGGGCTTGAGACCCAGTACTTC. This translates into CASSRDRGLETQYF.